These T cell receptor beta chains were read from a single sample in a study of shared clonotypes between healthy human individuals. The data were produced by immunoSEQ multiplex PCR, yet TCRdb's version contains in-frame clones alone and is incomplete. The sample holds about 1.1 million clones, about 80% seen once. What was sequenced was memory CD4+ T cells from PBMCs. The receptors were sampled from a man aged 18 to 35 in good health. Some clones in this sample may be carry-over from other donors' samples. Both conserved end residues are part of each CDR3. The D gene is left open where the match is weak. Expanded clones get a size class; other rows say once, few or many, or leave the size out.

D gene	V gene	J gene	clone size	CDR3 DNA	CDR3 protein
TRBD1	TRBV9	TRBJ2-2	few	TGTGCCAGCAGTATACCGGGACAGGGGAACGGCGGGGAGCTGTTTTTT	CASSIPGQGNGGELFF
NA	TRBV11-3	TRBJ1-1	NA	TGTGCCAGCAGCTTAGAGAGGGGCGGTGAAGCTTTCTTT	CASSLERGGEAFF
TRBD2	TRBV19	TRBJ2-7	NA	TGTGCCAGTAGCGAGACTAGCGGAAGCTCCTACGAGCAGTACTTC	CASSETSGSSYEQYF
NA	TRBV6-1	TRBJ2-2	NA	TGTGCCAGCAGTGAAGGTCAGCTCACCGGGGAGCTGTTTTTT	CASSEGQLTGELFF
NA	TRBV4-1	TRBJ2-2	NA	TGCGCCAGCAGCCAGGAAGGGCTAGCGACCGGGGAGCTGTTTTTT	CASSQEGLATGELFF
NA	TRBV5-1	TRBJ2-5	NA	TGCGCCAGCAGCTACAATTTGGGAGAGACCCAGTACTTC	CASSYNLGETQYF
NA	TRBV27	TRBJ1-4	NA	TGTGCCAGCAGTCGCACGTCCCAGAGAGATGAAAAACTGTTTTTT	CASSRTSQRDEKLFF
TRBD1	TRBV30	TRBJ2-2	NA	TGTGCCTGGACCGGGACAGTCCTAGGCGGGGAGCTGTTTTTT	CAWTGTVLGGELFF
TRBD2	TRBV18	TRBJ2-5	NA	TGTGCCAGCTCACCGGGACTACAAGAGACCCAGTACTTC	CASSPGLQETQYF
NA	TRBV28	TRBJ1-1	once	TGTGCCAGCGGCCCGGTGCCCGCTGGCACTGAAGCTTTCTTT	CASGPVPAGTEAFF
NA	TRBV5-1	TRBJ2-1	NA	TGCGCCAGCCAGATGCAAACGAAATCGTACAATGAGCAGTTCTTC	CASQMQTKSYNEQFF
NA	TRBV30	TRBJ2-3	NA	TGTGCCTGGAGTAGTGCGACCGCAGATACGCAGTATTTT	CAWSSATADTQYF
NA	TRBV27	TRBJ2-5	once	TGTGCCAGCAGGCCCCGGGGGCGGGAGAAAGCAGAGACCCAGTACTTC	CASRPRGREKAETQYF
NA	TRBV5-4	TRBJ1-2	NA	TGTGCCAGCAGCTTGGGAACAGCCTATGGCTACACCTTC	CASSLGTAYGYTF
NA	TRBV6-1	TRBJ1-5	NA	TGTGCCAGCAGTGGGTCGGGGAGCAATCAGCCCCAGCATTTT	CASSGSGSNQPQHF
NA	TRBV4-1	TRBJ2-3	NA	TGCGCCAGCAGCTTAAAGAGGGGCCCCACAGATACGCAGTATTTT	CASSLKRGPTDTQYF
NA	TRBV4-1	TRBJ2-1	once	TGCGCCAGCAGCCAAGGGCCGTACAATGAGCAGTTCTTC	CASSQGPYNEQFF
NA	TRBV30	TRBJ2-5	NA	TGTGCCTGGAGTGAGGAAGTTATAGAGACCCAGTACTTC	CAWSEEVIETQYF
NA	TRBV6-6	TRBJ1-1	NA	TGTGCCAGCAGTTACGGTCAGGGCGGTACTGAAGCTTTCTTT	CASSYGQGGTEAFF
NA	TRBV5-4	TRBJ2-2	NA	TGTGCCAGCAGCTTGGGTGGGAGGCTCGGGGAGCTGTTTTTT	CASSLGGRLGELFF